The 18 T cell receptor beta chains below all came from one sample that was sequenced in a study of T-cell memory formation after mild COVID-19. MiXCR, applied by TCRdb to the 5' RACE reads, yields one record per CDR3 protein. The sample lists hundreds of thousands of distinct CDR3 sequences, approximately 29% occurring once. Input material: PBMCs or a T cell subset sorted from them (not recorded which). These receptors were taken from an adult woman who had mild COVID-19 (a few samples of this study predate the infection). Cell type and time point are not known.

There are many counts of this clonotype. The V call is TRBV5-5, the J call TRBJ1-6; 10 bases map to TRBD1. Germline-derived CDR1 and CDR2 are SGHKS and YYEKEE (reference sequence). V lost 3 bases and J lost 7; bases outside the gene matches: 4. CDR3 length: 15 amino acids. Here the CDR3 reads CASSYGTGANSPLHF. The CDR3 coding sequence is TGTGCCAGCAGCTACGGGACAGGGGCGAATTCACCCCTCCACTTT. Looking up the rest from reference TRBV5-5 and TRBJ1-6 gives the full variable domain: DAGVTQSPTHLIKTRGQQVTLRCSPISGHKSVSWYQQVLGQGPQFIFQYYEKEERGRGNFPDRFSARQFPNYSSELNVNALLLGDSALYLCASSYGTGANSPLHFGNGTRLTVT.

This rearrangement joins TRBV20-1 to TRBJ1-2; the D gene is possibly TRBD1 (6 bases). The CDR3 runs 14 residues. Germline V gene data show CDR1 as DFQATT and CDR2 as SNEGSKA (reference sequence). V shed 6 bases and J shed 0 bases, with 14 bases lying between them. CDR3 sequence reads: CSAPLDRSNYGYTF. The CDR3 DNA reads TGCAGTGCCCCACTTGACAGGTCTAACTATGGCTACACCTTC.

This clonotype was recorded a few times. Compared with germline, one end of the junction differs, possibly owing to a read error. The chain joins TRBV6-5 to TRBJ1-3, with TRBD1 as a possible D gene (6 bases). Germline V gives CDR1 MNHEY, CDR2 SVGAGI. This CDR3 is 13 amino acids long. The CDR3 region is CASSYSQGSTIYF. The CDR3 DNA follows: TGTGCCAGCAGTTACTCACAGGGAAGCACCATATATTTT.

This rearrangement joins TRBV12-3 or TRBV12-4 to TRBJ2-1; 12 nucleotides match TRBD2. The CDR3 runs 15 residues. The V and J ends lost 3 bases and 8 bases, in that order; junction bases with no gene match: 5. The CDR3 sequence is CASSLVGLAGYEQFF. The CDR3, as DNA: TGTGCCAGCAGTTTGGTAGGACTAGCGGGATATGAGCAGTTCTTC.

The V and J genes are TRBV20-1 and TRBJ2-5; tentative D call: TRBD1 (6 bases). In germline, CDR1 is DFQATT, CDR2 SNEGSKA (reference sequence). V was trimmed by 2 bases and J by 5 bases, leaving 9 bases between them. The CDR3 consists of 12 residues. DNA of the CDR3: TGCAGTGCTAGAAGGGGGAGCGAGACCCAGTACTTC. It specifies CSARRGSETQYF.

The chain links TRBV10-3 to TRBJ2-1; 10 bases are shared with TRBD2. The V gene end was trimmed by 10 bases and the J gene end by 4 bases; junction bases not matched to a gene: 13. Germline loops: CDR1 ENHRY, CDR2 SYGVKD. The CDR3 consists of 16 residues. Written as DNA, the CDR3 is TGTGCCAGCATCCTCCCCCGACTAGCGGGTTACAATGAGCAGTTCTTC. This gives the protein CASILPRLAGYNEQFF.

The V call is TRBV5-1, the J call TRBJ2-2, with D unresolved. Trimming pared 5 bases from V and 4 bases from J, leaving 9 bases between. The CDR3 covers 13 residues. Germline V gene data show CDR1 as SGHRS and CDR2 as YFSETQ. CDR3 in amino acids: CASSERVTGELFF. In DNA, the CDR3 is TGCGCCAGCAGTGAAAGGGTCACCGGGGAGCTGTTTTTT.

This chain uses TRBV7-8 with TRBJ2-5, with unresolved D. Germline CDR1 SGHVS, CDR2 FQNEAQ. Trimming pared 2 bases from V and 1 base from J, leaving 5 bases between. The length of the CDR3 is 13 residues. The DNA of the CDR3 is TGTGCCAGCAGCTTAAACCTCCAAGAGACCCAGTACTTC. Translated, it gives CASSLNLQETQYF.

This clonotype has a handful of counts. The CDR3 DNA sequence: TGTGCCACCAGCAAGAGGGGAGCCCGCAAACCCCAGCATTTT. Translated: CATSKRGARKPQHF. The J gene is TRBJ1-5, the V gene TRBV15, with a possible D match to TRBD1 (5 bases). The CDR3 sequence is 14 residues long. V gave up 4 bases and J gave up 10 bases, with 17 bases separating them. Germline CDR1 and CDR2: LNHNV and YYDKDF (reference sequence). Complete variable domain (other parts from reference TRBV15 and TRBJ1-5): DAMVIQNPRYQVTQFGKPVTLSCSQTLNHNVMYWYQQKSSQAPKLLFHYYDKDFNNEADTPDNFQSRRPNTSFCFLDIRSPGLGDTAMYLCATSKRGARKPQHFGDGTRLSIL.

This clonotype was detected only a few times. The chain combines TRBV7-2 with TRBJ1-1, with D hard to call. The V gene's germline CDR1 is SGHTA and CDR2 FQGNSA. V gave up 4 bases and J gave up 2 bases, with 8 bases separating them. The CDR3 sequence is 13 residues long. DNA for the CDR3: TGTGCCAGCAGCTCGACATCAAACACTGAAGCTTTCTTT. This gives the protein CASSSTSNTEAFF.

The rearrangement uses TRBV24-1 and TRBJ2-5; TRBD1 agrees at 10 bases. The CDR3 totals 15 residues. The V segment lost 4 bases and the J segment 5 bases; nucleotides outside the gene matches: 6. The germline V gene has CDR1 KGHDR and CDR2 SFDVKD. CDR3 DNA sequence: TGTGCCACCAGTGACCCCGACAGGGGGCAGGAGACCCAGTACTTC. As protein: CATSDPDRGQETQYF.

This clonotype has more than one count but fewer than ten. The CDR3 DNA sequence: TGTGCCTGGAGTGGGGACAGGCTTTACGAGCAGTACTTC. This encodes CAWSGDRLYEQYF. V is TRBV30 and J is TRBJ2-7; 8 nucleotides match TRBD1. CDR3 size: 13 residues. V trimming: 1 base; J trimming: 4 bases; junction bases outside the gene matches: 3. CDR1 and CDR2 from the germline V gene are GTSNPN and SVGIG (reference sequence).

V usage is TRBV14 and J usage is TRBJ2-7; D may correspond to TRBD1 or TRBD2 (5 bases each). Germline loops: CDR1 SGHDN, CDR2 FVKESK. This CDR3 has 15 amino acids. Trimming took 1 base from V and 5 from J, leaving 15 bases between them. CDR3 region: CASSQARGWENEQYF. The CDR3 DNA reads as TGTGCCAGCAGCCAAGCAAGGGGCTGGGAGAACGAGCAGTACTTC.

Ten or more counts support this clonotype. The genes are TRBV7-3 and TRBJ1-1; D uncertain. V lost 0 bases and J lost 1, with 12 bases in between. The CDR3 has 16 residues. From germline, CDR1 is SGHTA and CDR2 FQGTGA. Here the CDR3 DNA reads TGTGCCAGCAGCTTAACTCCAGTGGGAAGGAACACTGAAGCTTTCTTT. It codes for CASSLTPVGRNTEAFF.

This clonotype came up a few times. The chain employs TRBV12-3 or TRBV12-4 and TRBJ1-1; D call uncertain. V lost 5 bases to trimming and J lost 2 bases, with 12 bases between them. The length of the CDR3 is 14 residues. The CDR3 nucleotides are TGTGCCAGCAGTGTCTCGACAAGCAACACTGAAGCTTTCTTT. Translated, it gives CASSVSTSNTEAFF.

Only a few counts were recorded for this clonotype. The chain uses TRBV11-2 and TRBJ2-5; D is undetermined. This CDR3 spans 12 amino acids. V was pared by 1 base and J by 6 bases, with 6 bases between. Germline assignment: CDR1 SGHAT and CDR2 FQNNGV. The CDR3 nucleotides read TGTGCCAGCAGCTTAGGTTTGAAGACCCAGTACTTC. The encoded protein is CASSLGLKTQYF. The full variable domain, in which reference TRBV11-2 and TRBJ2-5 provide the parts outside the CDR3, is EAGVAQSPRYKIIEKRQSVAFWCNPISGHATLYWYQQILGQGPKLLIQFQNNGVVDDSQLPKDRFSAERLKGVDSTLKIQPAKLEDSAVYLCASSLGLKTQYFGPGTRLLVL.

This clonotype was detected a few times. The genes are TRBV2 and TRBJ2-7; TRBD2 is a possible D gene (5 bases). Germline V gives CDR1 SNHLY, CDR2 FYNNEI. The CDR3 is made up of 13 amino acids. V was clipped by 6 bases and J by 4 bases, with 13 bases between them. CDR3 in amino acids: CASSQLEDYEQYF. The CDR3 DNA reads TGTGCCAGCAGCCAACTAGAGGATTACGAGCAGTACTTC. The variable domain in full, with the rest retrieved from reference TRBV2 and TRBJ2-7, is EPEVTQTPSHQVTQMGQEVILRCVPISNHLYFYWYRQILGQKVEFLVSFYNNEISEKSEIFDDQFSVERPDGSNFTLKIRSTKLEDSAMYFCASSQLEDYEQYFGPGTRLTVT.

This clonotype was recorded many times. The chain uses TRBV7-2 and TRBJ2-1; 9 bases map to TRBD2. This CDR3 contains 15 residues. The germline CDR1 and CDR2 sequences are SGHTA and FQGNSA. Germline trimming cut 5 bases from V and 7 bases from J; bases unmatched to any gene: 9. CDR3 nucleotides: TGTGCCAGCAGCGTCTTAGCGGGAGCGGTGAATGAGCAGTTCTTC. It is translated as CASSVLAGAVNEQFF.